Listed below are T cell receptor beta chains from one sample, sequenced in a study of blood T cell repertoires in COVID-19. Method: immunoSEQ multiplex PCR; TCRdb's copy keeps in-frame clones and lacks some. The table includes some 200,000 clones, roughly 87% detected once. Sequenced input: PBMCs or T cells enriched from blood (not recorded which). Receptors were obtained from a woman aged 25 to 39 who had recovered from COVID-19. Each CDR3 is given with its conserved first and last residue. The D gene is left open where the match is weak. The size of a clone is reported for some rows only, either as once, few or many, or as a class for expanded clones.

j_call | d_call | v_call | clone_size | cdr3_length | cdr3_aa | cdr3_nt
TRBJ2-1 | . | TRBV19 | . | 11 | CASSISSQQFF | TGTGCCAGTAGTATTTCGTCACAACAGTTCTTC
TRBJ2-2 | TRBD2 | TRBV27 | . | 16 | CASRSSGGSNTGELFF | TGTGCCAGCAGGAGTAGCGGGGGTTCGAACACCGGGGAGCTGTTTTTT
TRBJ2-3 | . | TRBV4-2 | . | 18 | CASSQWFSRALTADTQYF | TGTGCCAGCAGCCAATGGTTTTCGAGGGCCCTCACGGCAGATACGCAGTATTTT
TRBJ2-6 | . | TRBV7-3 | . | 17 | CASSLDPGVSGANVLTF | TGTGCCAGCAGCTTAGACCCGGGGGTCTCTGGGGCCAACGTCCTGACTTTC
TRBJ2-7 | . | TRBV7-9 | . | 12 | CASSFDSYEQYF | TGTGCCAGCAGCTTCGACAGCTACGAGCAGTACTTC
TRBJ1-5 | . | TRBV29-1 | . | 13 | CSVSLQGNQPQHF | TGCAGCGTTTCTTTACAAGGCAATCAGCCCCAGCATTTT
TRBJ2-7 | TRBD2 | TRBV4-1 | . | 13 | CASSQDGGDEQYF | TGCGCCAGCAGCCAAGATGGGGGGGACGAGCAGTACTTC
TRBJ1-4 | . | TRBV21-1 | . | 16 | CASSRGDRTDNEKLFF | TGTGCCAGCAGCAGGGGGGACAGAACTGATAATGAAAAACTGTTTTTT
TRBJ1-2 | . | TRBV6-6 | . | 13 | CASSYAQGTGYTF | TGTGCCAGCAGTTACGCTCAGGGGACCGGCTACACCTTC
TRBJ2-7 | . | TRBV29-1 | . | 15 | CSVMPDRLRSYEQYF | TGCAGCGTTATGCCTGACAGGTTACGATCCTACGAGCAGTACTTC
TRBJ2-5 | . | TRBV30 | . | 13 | CAWSGAQQETQYF | TGTGCCTGGAGTGGGGCACAACAAGAGACCCAGTACTTC
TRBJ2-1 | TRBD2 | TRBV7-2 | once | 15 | CASSFASGSDNEQFF | TGTGCCAGCAGCTTCGCTAGCGGGAGCGACAATGAGCAGTTCTTC
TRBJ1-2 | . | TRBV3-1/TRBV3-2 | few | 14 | CASSQAYTGYGYTF | TGTGCCAGCAGCCAAGCCTACACGGGGTATGGCTACACCTTC
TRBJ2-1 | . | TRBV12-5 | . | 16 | CASGLVTETRYNEQFF | TGTGCTAGTGGTTTGGTAACCGAGACTAGATATAATGAGCAGTTCTTC
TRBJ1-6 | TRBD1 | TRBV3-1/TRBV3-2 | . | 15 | CASSQEGQGNSPLHF | TGTGCCAGCAGCCAAGAGGGACAGGGAAATTCACCCCTCCACTTT
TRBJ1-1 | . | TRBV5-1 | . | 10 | CASSAAGAFF | TGCGCCAGCAGCGCCGCGGGAGCTTTCTTT
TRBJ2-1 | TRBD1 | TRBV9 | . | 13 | CASSAQQGDEQFF | TGTGCCAGCAGCGCGCAGCAGGGGGATGAGCAGTTCTTC
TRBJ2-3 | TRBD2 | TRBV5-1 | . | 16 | CASSLASGGALSTQYF | TGCGCCAGCAGCCTCGCTAGCGGGGGGGCATTAAGTACGCAGTATTTT
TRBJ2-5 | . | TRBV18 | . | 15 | CASSPAPADQETQYF | TGTGCCAGCTCACCAGCCCCAGCGGACCAAGAGACCCAGTACTTC
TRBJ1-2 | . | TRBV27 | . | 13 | CASSLRRGYGYTF | TGTGCCAGCAGTTTACGCAGAGGATATGGCTACACCTTC
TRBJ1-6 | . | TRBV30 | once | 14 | CAWSVNGARSPLHF | TGTGCCTGGAGTGTAAATGGGGCGCGTTCACCCCTCCACTTT
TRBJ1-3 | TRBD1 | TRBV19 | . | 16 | CASNYRDRRSGNTIYF | TGTGCCAGTAATTACCGGGACAGGCGCTCTGGAAACACCATATATTTT
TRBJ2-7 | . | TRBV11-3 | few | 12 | CASSVTGYEQYF | TGTGCCAGCAGTGTGACAGGCTACGAGCAGTACTTC
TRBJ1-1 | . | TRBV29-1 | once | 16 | CSVTPYEGPLGTEAFF | TGCAGCGTCACCCCCTATGAGGGTCCTTTGGGCACTGAAGCTTTCTTT
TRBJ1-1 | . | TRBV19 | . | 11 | CASSGGTEAFF | TGTGCCAGTAGTGGAGGCACTGAAGCTTTCTTT
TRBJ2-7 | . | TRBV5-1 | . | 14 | CASSFEAGAYEQYF | TGCGCCAGCAGCTTCGAGGCAGGGGCCTACGAGCAGTACTTC
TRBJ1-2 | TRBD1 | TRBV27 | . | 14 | CASRKGQGHYGYTF | TGTGCCAGCAGGAAAGGACAGGGACACTATGGCTACACCTTC
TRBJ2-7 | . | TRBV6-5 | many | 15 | CASSPRRIVPYEQYF | TGTGCCAGCAGTCCTCGGAGAATAGTCCCCTACGAGCAGTACTTC
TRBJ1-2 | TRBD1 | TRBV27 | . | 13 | CASRRTGFYGYTF | TGTGCCAGCCGAAGGACAGGATTCTATGGCTACACCTTC
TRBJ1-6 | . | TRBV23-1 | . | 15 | CASSQSGELASPLHF | TGCGCCAGCAGTCAATCAGGGGAACTCGCTTCACCCCTCCACTTT
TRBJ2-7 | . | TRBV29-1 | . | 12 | CSVEGETYEQYF | TGCAGCGTTGAAGGAGAGACCTACGAGCAGTACTTC